This TCR beta chain stems from a study of OX40 agonist ivuxolimab in advanced cancers. Overall study results and limits: CD8+ T cells averaged more expanded clones than CD4+. Specificity for antigen went undetermined in the expanded peripheral T cells.

The assay was immunoSEQ multiplex PCR, and TCRdb's table has in-frame clones only and misses some. Here the sample spans approximately 70,000 clones, about 83% being singletons. About this clone: Antigen unknown.

The CDR3 extends over 13 amino acids. CDR1 is SGHNT and CDR2 is YYREEE in the germline V gene (reference sequence). This chain connects TRBV5-4 to TRBJ2-5; tentative D call: TRBD1 (5 bases). TRBJ2-7 matches the DNA end more closely, so the J call is doubtful. Sequencing was performed on CD4+ or CD8+ T cells sorted from blood, taken in a trial of the OX40 agonist ivuxolimab. This clonotype was sampled from an adult with an advanced solid tumor such as melanoma, head and neck, liver or kidney cancer. This CDR3 reads CASSLAGSDEQYF. For the CDR3, the DNA is TGTGCCAGCAGCTTGGCAGGGTCAGACGAGCAGTACTTC.